A single T cell receptor beta chain is shown here with its context. Its cognate antigen has yet to be identified. No much larger clonotype is one base removed from it; base qualities were not supplied. Taken from the germline V gene (reference sequence), the CDR1 and CDR2 loops are GTSNPN and SVGIG. Cut back by 6 bases and 0 bases, the V and J ends lie 23 bases apart. The CDR3 contains 17 residues, cysteine and phenylalanine counted. Just CDR3 DNA is preserved here, 51 bases in frame from base 1. The sample comes from a study of cytotoxic CD8 clonotypes in ibrutinib-treated CLL (dated by TCRdb to the early 2020s). With regard to the full study: In this cohort, around 15 patients were treatment-naive and fewer than 13 were relapsed/refractory, while under 18 had unmutated IGHV. Partial responses were observed in 24 patients and complete responses in 2; after a median follow-up of around 68 months, remission was maintained in 15 or so patients and progression was observed in some twelve. The response samples were drawn at a median of roughly eleven months into treatment, with a range of about 6 to 40 months. Samples averaged about 260,000 productive templates and around 91,000 productive rearrangements. Longitudinal samples were available for about 30% of the 86 trial participants. Cryopreserved peripheral blood mononuclear cells were collected at three points: before therapy, at response, and at either sustained remission or disease progression. Every sample from remission and from progressive disease was obtained while the patients were still on ibrutinib. Overall study outcomes, separate from this receptor: Sustained-remission and progressing patients did not have matched sampling times, and lymph node repertoires were not examined. Baseline clonality exceeded that of age-matched healthy donors and correlated strongly with circulating CD8+ T-cell counts. At ibrutinib response clonality went up, during sustained remission it held steady, and at progression it dropped back toward baseline. Public clonotypes were rare and either shrank or stayed stable during treatment, and the rise in clonality at ibrutinib response reflected expansion of private clonotypes.

Sample time point, as interpreted from the label and publication: roughly 23 months on ibrutinib. For TCR beta library preparation, around 2.1 micrograms of genomic DNA were extracted from the cryopreserved PBMCs. Longitudinal blood samples from CLL patients receiving ibrutinib monotherapy were subjected to high-throughput TCR beta sequencing. The patients took part in an open-label, single-center phase 2 trial of ibrutinib monotherapy. The goal of deep resolution MiSeq sequencing was a depth between 1 in 1 million and 1 in 200,000 T cells, and coverage averaged 10x per clonotype. The immunoSEQ hsTCRB Kit was used to generate TCR beta libraries. From the authors' description of their analysis: ImmunoSEQ Data Assistant and ImmunoSEQ Analyzer were used for data analysis, and V, D and J genes were assigned according to IMGT definitions. Clonality was computed as one minus normalized Shannon entropy of productive rearrangement frequencies, ranging from 0 to 1. Only overrepresented clonotypes making up at least 0.05% of each patient's repertoire were included in the public clonotype analysis. About a dozen repertoires from age-matched healthy donors, obtained from immuneACCESS, served as clonality controls. TCRdb's version of the immuneACCESS table is confined to in-frame rearrangements and falls short of the full clone set. An unresolved V gene accounts for under half of the shortfall where checked; the remainder is of unknown origin. V and J calls and clone size are those listed in that table; D and trimming were worked out from the DNA. The sample includes about 130,000 clones, with approximately 83% observed a single time. The ten largest clonotypes hold roughly 2% of the sample.

The V gene is TRBV30 and the J gene is TRBJ1-1, with a tentative D gene TRBD1 over 6 matching bases. Sequenced here: PBMCs, sampled after 24 months of ibrutinib treatment. The clonotype originates from a human donor with chronic lymphocytic leukemia. The bases are TGTGCCTGCCCCAGAGGGGGTGGGTCTTTCATGAACACTGAAGCTTTCTTT. This translates into CACPRGGGSFMNTEAFF.